Below are 4 T cell receptor beta chains sequenced from a single sample in a study of CD4 T cell repertoires in COVID-19. The table came from immunoSEQ multiplex PCR; TCRdb's copy has only in-frame clones and leaves some out. This table has approximately 75,000 clones, 80% to 90% appearing once. Sequenced material: CD4+ T cells from peripheral blood, taken after recovery from COVID-19. Receptors originate from a human donor who had COVID-19.

The chain employs TRBV7-8 and TRBJ2-1, with 10 bases fitting TRBD2. This CDR3 has 21 amino acids. With 6 bases clipped from V and 0 bases from J, the junction kept 20 bases outside the gene matches. CDR1 is SGHVS and CDR2 is FQNEAQ in the germline V gene. CDR3: CASSFKGTSGILTPSYNEQFF. The CDR3 DNA reads TGTGCCAGCAGTTTTAAAGGCACTAGCGGGATCCTTACTCCCTCCTACAATGAGCAGTTCTTC. Looking up the rest from reference TRBV7-8 and TRBJ2-1 gives the full variable domain: GAGVSQSPRYKVAKRGQDVALRCDPISGHVSLFWYQQALGQGPEFLTYFQNEAQLDKSGLPSDRFFAERPEGSVSTLKIQRTQQEDSAVYLCASSFKGTSGILTPSYNEQFFGPGTRLTVL.

The chain combines TRBV6-6 with TRBJ1-6, with D tentatively TRBD1 (6 bases). This CDR3 spans 13 amino acids. The germline V gene has CDR1 MNHNY and CDR2 SVGAGI (reference sequence). Trimming took 4 bases from V and 8 from J, leaving 9 bases between them. CDR3 residues: CASSSSGDSPLHF. CDR3 coding DNA: TGTGCCAGCAGTTCCTCAGGGGATTCACCCCTCCACTTT.

The rearrangement joins TRBV18 to TRBJ2-7, with D unclear. CDR3 length: 15 residues. Germline CDR1 is KGHSH and CDR2 is LQKENI. V lost 6 bases, J lost 7 bases, and 22 bases lay in between. CDR3 sequence (DNA): TGTGCCAGCTCCCCCCGACCGGAACCCCTCCTTGAGCAGTACTTC. This translates into CASSPRPEPLLEQYF.

V is TRBV2 and J is TRBJ2-1; 9 bases are a match to TRBD1. Germline V gene lookup returns CDR1 SNHLY and CDR2 FYNNEI. The ends lost 4 bases at V and 4 bases at J; junction bases unmatched: 2. This CDR3 comprises 14 residues. CDR3 sequence (DNA): TGTGCCAGCAGTGGGGACAGGGTTTACAATGAGCAGTTCTTC. Residues: CASSGDRVYNEQFF.